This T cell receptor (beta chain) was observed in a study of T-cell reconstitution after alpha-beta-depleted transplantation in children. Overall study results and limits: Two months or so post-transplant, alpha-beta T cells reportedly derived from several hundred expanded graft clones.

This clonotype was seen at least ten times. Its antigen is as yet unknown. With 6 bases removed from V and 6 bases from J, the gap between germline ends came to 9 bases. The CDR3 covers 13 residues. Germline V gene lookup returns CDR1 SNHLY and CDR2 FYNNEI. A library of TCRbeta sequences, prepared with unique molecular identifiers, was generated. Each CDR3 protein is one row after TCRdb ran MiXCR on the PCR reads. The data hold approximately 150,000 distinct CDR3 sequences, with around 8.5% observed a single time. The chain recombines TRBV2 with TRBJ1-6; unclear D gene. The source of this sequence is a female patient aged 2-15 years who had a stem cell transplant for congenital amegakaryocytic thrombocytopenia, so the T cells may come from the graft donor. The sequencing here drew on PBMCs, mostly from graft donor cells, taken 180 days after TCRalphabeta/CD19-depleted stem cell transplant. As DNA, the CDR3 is TGTGCCAGCAGCGGAGGAATTAATTCACCCCTCCACTTT. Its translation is CASSGGINSPLHF.